The rows below give T cell receptor beta chains drawn from one sample of a study of beta chain features in type 1 diabetes. The data were produced by immunoSEQ multiplex PCR, yet TCRdb's version contains in-frame clones alone and is incomplete. The sample consists of about half a million clones, roughly 11% of them appearing once. Sequencing was carried out using naive CD4+ T cells from blood. The receptors were gathered from a woman aged 18-35 years in good health. Both conserved end residues are part of each CDR3. D genes are given only for firm matches. Size values are once, few and many counts, or a class for expanded clones, and some rows have none.

>TRBV4-3|TRBD1|TRBJ1-2|.
TGCGCCAGCAGCCAAGCCGTGGGACAGGGGGTTCAAGGCTACACCTTC
CASSQAVGQGVQGYTF
>TRBV4-3|.|TRBJ2-6|.
TGCGCCAGCAGCCAAGATCCTTTGGCTCCTGGGGCCAACGTCCTGACTTTC
CASSQDPLAPGANVLTF
>TRBV29-1|.|TRBJ2-7|few
TGCAGCGTTGGGCGGAGTTCCTACGAGCAGTACTTC
CSVGRSSYEQYF
>TRBV18|.|TRBJ2-7|few
TGTGCCAGCTCACCACCCTGGGGCAGGACCTTCTACTTC
CASSPPWGRTFYF
>TRBV29-1|TRBD1|TRBJ2-2|few
TGCAGCGCGGGTCTGGGACAGACGGCCGGGGAGCTGTTTTTT
CSAGLGQTAGELFF
>TRBV29-1|TRBD1|TRBJ2-3|.
TGCAGCGTTGACTGGCAGGGGGCGCGGGATACGCAGTATTTT
CSVDWQGARDTQYF
>TRBV7-2|.|TRBJ2-1|few
TGTGCCAGCAGCTCCGCTCCCAAACGCAGCTCCTACAATGAGCAGTTCTTC
CASSSAPKRSSYNEQFF
>TRBV7-6|TRBD1|TRBJ2-1|.
TGTGCCAGCAGCTCCCGGTACAGGGGATACAATGAGCAGTTCTTC
CASSSRYRGYNEQFF
>TRBV4-1|TRBD1|TRBJ2-3|.
TGCGCCAGCAGCCAACCCCGACAGGGCCGCACAGATACGCAGTATTTT
CASSQPRQGRTDTQYF
>TRBV27|TRBD1|TRBJ2-7|.
TGTGCCAGCAGTCTGCGACAGGGGGAGCCCTACGAGCAGTACTTC
CASSLRQGEPYEQYF
>TRBV2|TRBD2|TRBJ2-1|.
TGTGCCAGCAGTCTCCTAGCGGGATTGAGCTCCTACAATGAGCAGTTCTTC
CASSLLAGLSSYNEQFF
>TRBV28|.|TRBJ1-2|.
TGTGCCAGCAGTTTGTCAGGGGCGGGCTATGGCTACACCTTC
CASSLSGAGYGYTF
>TRBV6-6|TRBD1|TRBJ1-6|few
TGTGCCAGCAGTTACCGCGGTGGGACAGGGGGATCACCCCTCCACTTT
CASSYRGGTGGSPLHF
>TRBV7-9|.|TRBJ2-3|.
TGTGCCAGCAGCTTAGTTCGCGGAGGGAGCACAGATACGCAGTATTTT
CASSLVRGGSTDTQYF
>TRBV19|TRBD2|TRBJ2-1|few
TGTGCCAGTAGTGCCTCTAGCGGCAGCTCCTACAATGAGCAGTTCTTC
CASSASSGSSYNEQFF
>TRBV7-2|TRBD1|TRBJ2-7|.
TGTGCCAGCAGCTCTACCGGGACAGGGGCCTACGAGCAGTACTTC
CASSSTGTGAYEQYF
>TRBV6-1|.|TRBJ2-1|.
TGTGCCAGCAGTGAACAGGAGACTAGCAATGAGCAGTTCTTC
CASSEQETSNEQFF
>TRBV4-3|TRBD2|TRBJ2-1|few
TGCGCCAGCAGCCAAGATATGTCACTAGCGCTATACAATGAGCAGTTCTTC
CASSQDMSLALYNEQFF
>TRBV4-2|TRBD2|TRBJ2-5|few
TGTGCCAGCAGCCAAGATCTTATCCGAGCGGGAGAGGGGGAGACCCAGTACTTC
CASSQDLIRAGEGETQYF
>TRBV4-2|TRBD1|TRBJ1-6|few
TGTGCCAGCAGCCAGGAGACAGGGCGGGGGTCACCCCTCCACTTT
CASSQETGRGSPLHF
>TRBV21-1|.|TRBJ2-3|.
TGTGCCAGCAGCAGGGACAGGGTAACAGATACGCAGTATTTT
CASSRDRVTDTQYF
>TRBV25-1|.|TRBJ1-5|few
TGTGCCAGCAGTGGGTCGGACAGAGTAAATCAGCCCCAGCATTTT
CASSGSDRVNQPQHF
>TRBV30|.|TRBJ1-2|few
TGTGCCTGCGACAATCGGCGTCCGGCCGGCTATGGCTACACCTTC
CACDNRRPAGYGYTF
>TRBV29-1|.|TRBJ1-1|.
TGCAGCGTTGAGGAGATCTTCGGGGAGAACACTGAAGCTTTCTTT
CSVEEIFGENTEAFF
>TRBV6-1|.|TRBJ1-1|.
TGTGCCAGCAGTGAAGCTTGGGGTGAGGGCACTGAAGCTTTCTTT
CASSEAWGEGTEAFF
>TRBV4-3|.|TRBJ2-2|.
TGCGCCAGCAGCCAAGATCACTCACTGAACACCGGGGAGCTGTTTTTT
CASSQDHSLNTGELFF
>TRBV5-1|.|TRBJ2-2|.
TGCGCCAGCACGCGAGTGGCGGGGTCGAACACCGGGGAGCTGTTTTTT
CASTRVAGSNTGELFF
>TRBV4-1|.|TRBJ2-5|.
TGCGCCAGCAGCCAAGATGAGAGGGCGAGGGAGACCCAGTACTTC
CASSQDERARETQYF
>TRBV9|.|TRBJ2-1|.
TGTGCCAGCAGCTTCAGGGGAAATGAGCAGTTCTTC
CASSFRGNEQFF
>TRBV7-9|TRBD1|TRBJ2-3|few
TGTGCCAGCAGCTTTCCCCGACAGGGGAGCAGCACAGATACGCAGTATTTT
CASSFPRQGSSTDTQYF
>TRBV7-9|TRBD1|TRBJ2-1|few
TGTGCCAGCAGCTCCGGGACAGGGCCGAGCTCCTACAATGAGCAGTTCTTC
CASSSGTGPSSYNEQFF
>TRBV7-2|.|TRBJ2-1|.
TGTGCCAGCAGCTTCCGCCGGCGACGGAGCTCCTACAATGAGCAGTTCTTC
CASSFRRRRSSYNEQFF
>TRBV5-6|TRBD1|TRBJ2-5|.
TGTGCCAGCATCGACAGGGGTTATCAAGAGACCCAGTACTTC
CASIDRGYQETQYF
>TRBV6-6|TRBD2|TRBJ2-7|.
TGTGCCAGCACCGGGACTAGCGGGATCTCCTACGAGCAGTACTTC
CASTGTSGISYEQYF
>TRBV7-3|.|TRBJ2-7|.
TGTGCCAGCAGCCTCACAGGGACGAGCTCCTACGAGCAGTACTTC
CASSLTGTSSYEQYF
>TRBV19|TRBD1|TRBJ1-2|few
TGTGCCAGTAGTCTAACACCGGGACAGAGTAACTATGGCTACACCTTC
CASSLTPGQSNYGYTF
>TRBV9|.|TRBJ1-5|few
TGTGCCAGCAGCCAAGGGGCGGGCAATCAGCCCCAGCATTTT
CASSQGAGNQPQHF
>TRBV5-4|.|TRBJ2-3|.
TGTGCCAGCAGCTTGGCCGTAGCGGTTAGCACAGATACGCAGTATTTT
CASSLAVAVSTDTQYF
>TRBV7-2|.|TRBJ2-5|.
TGTGCCAGCAGCACTGGACTTGGGGAGACCCAGTACTTC
CASSTGLGETQYF
>TRBV15|.|TRBJ1-5|.
TGTGCCACCAGCAGGGACCAGAGCGGACAGCCCCAGCATTTT
CATSRDQSGQPQHF
>TRBV18|.|TRBJ2-5|few
TGTGCCAGCTCACCCGCGGGGCCTCAAGAGACCCAGTACTTC
CASSPAGPQETQYF
>TRBV15|TRBD2|TRBJ2-7|.
TGTGCCACCAGCAGACCGCCAGCGGGATCGGCCGAGCAGTACTTC
CATSRPPAGSAEQYF
>TRBV23-1|.|TRBJ1-2|many
TGCGCCAGCAGTCCACAAAGACGGTCGGATGGCTACACCTTC
CASSPQRRSDGYTF
>TRBV7-2|TRBD1|TRBJ2-1|few
TGTGCCAGCAGCCAACTGGGACAGTCGGCCGGGGAGCAGTTCTTC
CASSQLGQSAGEQFF
>TRBV10-3|TRBD1|TRBJ2-5|.
TGTGCCTCTGGGGGACAGGACCAAGAGACCCAGTACTTC
CASGGQDQETQYF
>TRBV29-1|.|TRBJ1-2|.
TGCAGCGTTGCAAGGTTGAGGGACTATGGCTACACCTTC
CSVARLRDYGYTF
>TRBV29-1|TRBD1|TRBJ2-3|few
TGCAGCGTAACACAGGGGGCGAACACAGATACGCAGTATTTT
CSVTQGANTDTQYF
>TRBV4-3|.|TRBJ2-1|few
TGCGCCAGCAGCCAAGTTGGCGGCTCGTACAATGAGCAGTTCTTC
CASSQVGGSYNEQFF
>TRBV28|.|TRBJ2-5|.
TGTGCCAGCACGCAGGGGTTGGAGACCCAGTACTTC
CASTQGLETQYF
>TRBV4-1|.|TRBJ1-2|.
TGCGCCAGCAGCCAGCCTGGACAGCTTCTTCATGGCTACACCTTC
CASSQPGQLLHGYTF
>TRBV7-9|.|TRBJ1-6|few
TGTGCCAGCAGACCCTCGTGGAGGTCGGGTAATTCACCCCTCCACTTT
CASRPSWRSGNSPLHF
>TRBV28|.|TRBJ2-2|few
TGTGGAGCTCACGGAGCTGCCACCGGGGAGCTGTTTTTT
CGAHGAATGELFF
>TRBV4-1|.|TRBJ2-4|.
TGCGCCAGCAGCCAACGGGGGTACAAAAACATTCAGTACTTC
CASSQRGYKNIQYF
>TRBV9|.|TRBJ2-7|.
TGTGCCAGCAGCGAGGGACAACCACCCTACGAGCAGTACTTC
CASSEGQPPYEQYF
>TRBV27|.|TRBJ2-1|.
TGTGCCAGCAAAGGGACAAATTTGAATGAGCAGTTCTTC
CASKGTNLNEQFF
>TRBV6-6|.|TRBJ2-5|few
TGTGCCAGCAGTTACGGCGCAGGAGAGACCCAGTACTTC
CASSYGAGETQYF
>TRBV7-2|.|TRBJ2-5|.
TGTGCCAGCAGCTTATACGCACGGGAGACCCAGTACTTC
CASSLYARETQYF
>TRBV9|.|TRBJ2-1|once
TGTGCCAGCAGCGTAGGTCCGGACAACAATGAGCAGTTCTTC
CASSVGPDNNEQFF